Included here is one T cell receptor beta chain sequence, with context. The target antigen is unknown. The sample is drawn from a study of beta chain features in type 1 diabetes. The wider study: No age, gender or cell yield differences were seen between patients and healthy donors. Study-level points and caveats: Moderate yet significant TCRB CDR3 shortening was seen in Type 1 diabetes patients in all four CD4+ subsets. Sequencing used cDNA, and cells with high TCR expression could therefore be over-represented.

Investigators reverse transcribed all isolated RNA, so they sequenced expressed TCRB transcripts. Here immunoSEQ multiplex PCR was the method, and the copy in TCRdb shows in-frame clones only, minus some. Of 680,000 or so clones listed, 10% to 15% are singletons. Sequencing was done on a sample of naive CD4+ T cells from blood. This TCR came from a man between 18 and 29 years old with type 1 diabetes.

The CDR3 reads CASSQVSTGGFFYGYTF. DNA for the CDR3: TGCGCCAGCAGCCAAGTTTCAACAGGGGGCTTTTTCTATGGCTACACCTTC. The chain joins TRBV4-1 to TRBJ1-2; TRBD1 aligns across 9 bases. This CDR3 is built from 17 residues. CDR1 and CDR2 (germline): MGHRA, YSYEKL. The ends lost 1 base at V and 4 bases at J; junction bases unmatched: 10.